The count of the clone carrying this TCR beta chain is one. Sequenced patients had shown CD8+CD57+ cell expansion by flow cytometry. This record belongs to a study of CD8+CD57+ T cells in acquired aplastic anemia. Using genomic DNA as the template, TCR beta VDJ and CDR3 profiling was carried out. TCRdb re-derived calls from the reads in MiXCR, one entry per CDR3 protein. The repertoire holds 200,000 or so distinct CDR3 sequences, with 40% to 50% as singletons. Germline V gives CDR1 LNHDA, CDR2 SQIVND (reference sequence). V lost 3 bases to trimming and J lost 5 bases, with 16 bases between them. The length of the CDR3 is 15 residues.

The specimen sequenced was sorted CD4+, CD8+, or CD8+CD57+ T cells (not recorded which) from PBMCs. The rearrangement links TRBV19 to TRBJ1-2; D perhaps matches TRBD1 (6 bases). The sequence derives from a human donor with aplastic anemia. The DNA of the CDR3 is TGTGCCAGTAGTATCAAACAGGGAGGTCGATATGGCTACACCTTC. Its protein product is CASSIKQGGRYGYTF. Variable domain in full (rest from reference TRBV19 and TRBJ1-2): DGGITQSPKYLFRKEGQNVTLSCEQNLNHDAMYWYRQDPGQGLRLIYYSQIVNDFQKGDIAEGYSVSREKKESFPLTVTSAQKNPTAFYLCASSIKQGGRYGYTFGSGTRLTVV.